Presented here are 10 T cell receptor beta chains from one specimen sequenced in a study of blood T cell repertoires in COVID-19. Libraries were prepared by immunoSEQ multiplex PCR; TCRdb keeps only in-frame clonotypes and omits some of them. This sample has around 210,000 clones, with under 85% found just once. Sequencing used peripheral blood. These receptors were collected from a woman aged 80 or over with COVID-19, enrolled during active disease.

The J gene is TRBJ2-7, the V gene TRBV9; 14 bases map to TRBD2. The CDR3 has 16 amino acids. CDR1 SGDLS and CDR2 YYNGEE come from the germline V gene. V lost 4 bases, J lost 4 bases, and 7 bases stayed unmatched. CDR3 sequence (DNA): TGTGCCAGCAGCCGGCGGACTAGCGGGAGGCTGTACGAGCAGTACTTC. Translated: CASSRRTSGRLYEQYF.

The chain recombines TRBV5-1 with TRBJ2-1, with 10 bases fitting TRBD2. Losses at the gene ends were 4 bases for V and 2 bases for J; bases not matched to a gene: 3. Germline V gives CDR1 SGHRS, CDR2 YFSETQ. CDR3 size: 15 residues. The CDR3 sequence: CASSRTSGAYNEQFF. In DNA, the CDR3 is TGCGCCAGCAGCCGTACTAGCGGGGCCTACAATGAGCAGTTCTTC.

The chain recombines TRBV7-2 with TRBJ1-2; D uncertain. The CDR3 runs to 14 residues. Germline V gene data show CDR1 as SGHTA and CDR2 as FQGNSA. Trimming took off 1 base at V and 4 bases at J, with 10 bases between the two ends. CDR3 coding DNA: TGTGCCAGCAGCTTAGGTTCCCCCGTCTATGGCTACACCTTC. Amino acid sequence: CASSLGSPVYGYTF.

This CDR3 is CASSLIPGTSNTEAFF. As DNA, the CDR3 is TGTGCCAGCAGTCTAATCCCCGGGACATCGAACACTGAAGCTTTCTTT. The chain employs TRBV6-6 and TRBJ1-1; possibly TRBD1 for D (6 bases). The ends were cut back, 5 bases at V and 1 base at J, with 17 bases in the middle. Germline assignment: CDR1 MNHNY and CDR2 SVGAGI (reference sequence). The CDR3 is 16 amino acids.

V and J are TRBV6-5 and TRBJ2-2; possibly TRBD1 for D (5 bases). CDR1 and CDR2 from the germline V gene are MNHEY and SVGAGI. The V and J ends lost 7 bases and 4 bases respectively, with 16 bases between them. There are 15 residues in the CDR3. CDR3 residues: CASKRQPSPTGELFF. CDR3 coding DNA: TGTGCCAGCAAACGACAGCCTAGTCCCACCGGGGAGCTGTTTTTT.

V usage is TRBV5-4 and J usage is TRBJ2-2, with 7 bases matching TRBD2. Unmatched junction bases numbered 6, after V lost 4 bases and J lost 6 bases. CDR1 is SGHNT and CDR2 is YYREEE in the germline V gene (reference sequence). The CDR3 runs 14 residues. The CDR3 bases are TGTGCCAGCAGCCCTTATGGGGGGGCCGGGGAGCTGTTTTTT. Protein sequence: CASSPYGGAGELFF.

In regard to this clone: The junction shows a germline mismatch at one end, possibly a read error. The chain joins TRBV18 to TRBJ2-5, with 9 bases fitting TRBD1. The germline CDR1 and CDR2 sequences are KGHSH and LQKENI. CDR3 length: 15 amino acids. CDR3 loop: CASSPPGTGSGTQYF. The CDR3 nucleotides read TGTGCCAGCTCGCCACCCGGGACAGGGAGTGGGACCCAGTACTTC.

V usage is TRBV25-1 and J usage is TRBJ1-2; D might be TRBD1 (5 bases). CDR3 size: 16 residues. The germline CDR1 and CDR2 sequences are MGHDK and SYGVNS. V was clipped by 7 bases and J by 4 bases, with 22 bases between them. The DNA of the CDR3 is TGTGCCAGCACCCCAAGGGGTTCGGGGGGGGTCTATGGCTACACCTTC. It specifies CASTPRGSGGVYGYTF.

This clone was recorded only once. The chain links TRBV6-5 to TRBJ2-7; TRBD2 agrees at 8 bases. The CDR3 has 14 amino acids. CDR1 MNHEY and CDR2 SVGAGI come from the germline V gene. V lost 7 bases to trimming and J lost 3 bases; unmatched junction nucleotides: 8. The CDR3 here is CASKPNAGGYEQYF. The CDR3 nucleotides read TGTGCCAGCAAACCGAATGCGGGGGGCTACGAGCAGTACTTC.

The rearrangement uses TRBV5-1 and TRBJ2-2, with D possibly being TRBD1 (5 bases). This CDR3 is built from 16 residues. V shed 4 bases and J shed 4 bases, with 17 bases lying between them. Germline values: CDR1 SGHRS, CDR2 YFSETQ. CDR3 in amino acids: CASSTGSGIATGELFF. The CDR3 region has the DNA TGCGCCAGCAGCACTGGTTCAGGGATCGCCACCGGGGAGCTGTTTTTT.